The 20 T cell receptor beta chains reported below all come from one sample, sequenced in a study of blood T cells in healthy people across ages. Alongside a J-beta primer mix, a sample-barcoded 5' primer served in a second PCR lasting roughly 7 to 11 cycles. TCRdb reprocessed the 5' RACE reads with MiXCR, giving one entry per CDR3 protein. Of around 800,000 distinct CDR3 sequences listed, roughly 44% are singletons. The sequencing input was blood. Receptors were obtained from a man aged 55 to 69 in good health.

The V and J genes are TRBV4-1 and TRBJ1-2, with a tentative D call TRBD1 (5 bases). Trimming removed 0 bases at V and 3 bases at J, with 20 bases between. This CDR3 has 18 residues. The germline V gene has CDR1 MGHRA and CDR2 YSYEKL. The CDR3 nucleotides are TGCGCCAGCAGCCAAGAAAGGTGGGGCCGTGTTGGGGACTATGGCTACACCTTC. Its protein product is CASSQERWGRVGDYGYTF.

This clonotype has only one observation. This chain uses TRBV9 with TRBJ2-5; the D gene is possibly TRBD1 (6 bases). The DNA end is a closer match to TRBJ2-7, so the J assignment may be wrong. CDR3 size: 15 residues. Per germline, CDR1 SGDLS and CDR2 YYNGEE. The CDR3, as DNA: TGTGCCAGCAGCGCCCACGCAACAGGGAACTACGAGCAGTACTTC. As protein: CASSAHATGNYEQYF.

V is TRBV2 and J is TRBJ1-6; 7 positions match TRBD1. The CDR3 length is 13 residues. The germline gives CDR1 SNHLY, CDR2 FYNNEI. With V trimmed by 5 bases and J by 9 bases, 4 bases remained unmatched. The CDR3 DNA reads as TGTGCCAGCAGTTCTACAGGGGTTTCACCCCTCCACTTT. Translation: CASSSTGVSPLHF.

The chain couples TRBV27 to TRBJ1-1, with 8 nucleotides matching TRBD1. The CDR3 runs to 15 residues. The trim removed 4 bases at V and 7 bases at J, leaving 11 bases unmatched. Germline V gene sequence: CDR1 MNHEY, CDR2 SMNVEV (reference sequence). CDR3 bases: TGTGCCAGCAGTTCGCGACAGGGGTTCTTGGGTGAAGCTTTCTTT. As protein: CASSSRQGFLGEAFF.

As for this clonotype: Just one base apart from a much larger clone, this may be a read error. V is TRBV10-3 and J is TRBJ2-4, with TRBD2 matching 10 bases. The J call may be faulty, since TRBJ2-7 better matches the DNA end. The germline CDR1 and CDR2 sequences are ENHRY and SYGVKD. This CDR3 contains 16 residues. The CDR3 here is CAVSPVPSGGRSEQYF. The CDR3 coding sequence is TGTGCCGTCAGCCCGGTGCCTAGCGGGGGACGCTCCGAGCAGTACTTC.

The table lists this clonotype with a few counts. V and J are TRBV5-5 and TRBJ2-7; no clear D. Trimming took off 1 base at V and 5 bases at J, with 13 bases between the two ends. The CDR3 contains 14 residues. CDR1 is SGHKS and CDR2 is YYEKEE in the germline V gene (reference sequence). Here the CDR3 reads CASSLIWGKNEQYF. In nucleotides, the CDR3 is TGTGCCAGCAGCTTGATCTGGGGTAAAAACGAGCAGTACTTC.

The chain combines TRBV18 with TRBJ2-5; D unclear. Trimming took off 3 bases at V and 11 bases at J, with 16 bases between the two ends. The CDR3 runs to 13 residues. Germline V gene lookup returns CDR1 KGHSH and CDR2 LQKENI. CDR3 amino acids: CASSPTSNNEQYF. In nucleotides, the CDR3 is TGTGCCAGCTCACCGACGAGTAACAATGAGCAGTACTTC.

The chain joins TRBV5-1 to TRBJ2-5; a weak D match, TRBD2 (5 bases). V was pared by 0 bases and J by 4 bases, with 10 bases between. Germline values: CDR1 SGHRS, CDR2 YFSETQ. The CDR3 runs 14 residues. This CDR3 is CASSLAEARETQYF. The CDR3 DNA reads TGCGCCAGCAGCTTGGCGGAGGCTCGAGAGACCCAGTACTTC.

This clonotype was observed a few times. The chain is built from TRBV5-1 and TRBJ1-6; D is ambiguous. The CDR3 consists of 14 residues. The V end lost 0 bases, the J end lost 6 bases, and 7 bases lay between the germline ends. Germline CDR1 SGHRS, CDR2 YFSETQ. CDR3 sequence: CASSLGDGNSPLHF. The CDR3 nucleotides are TGCGCCAGCAGCTTGGGAGACGGTAATTCACCCCTCCACTTT.

This clonotype was detected a few times. The chain couples TRBV6-2 or TRBV6-3 to TRBJ1-5, with no clear D. This CDR3 has 14 amino acids. V lost 2 bases to trimming and J lost 6 bases, with 11 bases between them. Germline V gene lookup returns CDR1 MNHEY and CDR2 SVGEGT. The chain's CDR3 is CASSYEGTVQPQHF. The CDR3, as DNA: TGTGCCAGCAGTTACGAGGGTACCGTTCAGCCCCAGCATTTT.

The chain combines TRBV29-1 with TRBJ2-5; tentative D call: TRBD1 (7 bases). The CDR3 spans 16 residues. The germline CDR1 and CDR2 sequences are SQVTM and ANQGSEA. V was pared by 2 bases and J by 5 bases, with 21 bases between. CDR3 coding DNA: TGCAGCGTTGAAAGGTTTTCCAGGGGGGCGCGGGAGACCCAGTACTTC. This translates into CSVERFSRGARETQYF.

This rearrangement joins TRBV2 to TRBJ1-5; the D is unclear. Trimming left V 0 bases short and J 7 bases short, with 13 bases between. Per germline, CDR1 SNHLY and CDR2 FYNNEI. CDR3 length equals 15 residues. CDR3 protein: CASSEAGVMGQPQHF. As DNA, the CDR3 is TGTGCCAGCAGTGAAGCCGGCGTCATGGGGCAGCCCCAGCATTTT.

This clonotype has a count of ten or more. The V call is TRBV7-9, the J call TRBJ2-3; no clear D gene. The V gene's germline CDR1 is SEHNR and CDR2 FQNEAQ (reference sequence). Trimming removed 4 bases from V and 2 bases from J, with 4 bases in between. The CDR3 spans 12 residues. The CDR3 DNA reads TGTGCCAGCAGCTCGACCACAGATACGCAGTATTTT. It is translated as CASSSTTDTQYF.

The gene calls are TRBV20-1 and TRBJ2-7; 8 bases map to TRBD1. The CDR3 loop spans 15 amino acids. V was pared by 5 bases and J by 4 bases, with 13 bases of the junction left unmatched. Germline assignment: CDR1 DFQATT and CDR2 SNEGSKA (reference sequence). CDR3 nucleotide sequence: TGCAGTGCTGCCCCACAATACAGGGGGTCGTACGAGCAGTACTTC. It encodes CSAAPQYRGSYEQYF.

A single count supports this clonotype. The chain links TRBV6-5 to TRBJ1-1; D is unresolved. Trimming pared 7 bases from V and 1 base from J, leaving 19 bases between. The CDR3 runs 16 residues. CDR1 is MNHEY and CDR2 is SVGAGI in the germline V gene. For the CDR3, the DNA is TGTGCCAGCAACCCGTCTGCCGGGGTGGGGAACACTGAAGCTTTCTTT. It translates to CASNPSAGVGNTEAFF.

The chain combines TRBV5-1 with TRBJ2-3; 7 bases map to TRBD1. The CDR3 sequence is 15 residues long. Germline CDR1 reads SGHRS; CDR2 reads YFSETQ. V shed 5 bases and J 2 bases; nucleotides not matched to a gene: 8. CDR3 bases: TGCGCCAGCAGTTCGATGGGACAGTTCACAGATACGCAGTATTTT. The encoded protein is CASSSMGQFTDTQYF.

The V call is TRBV6-5, the J call TRBJ2-3; possibly TRBD1 for D (5 bases). Trimming removed 5 bases at V and 1 base at J, with 16 bases between. The CDR3 has 16 amino acids. Per germline, CDR1 MNHEY and CDR2 SVGAGI. The CDR3 sequence is CASSPTRTRRTDTQYF. CDR3 coding DNA: TGTGCCAGCAGTCCTACCAGGACAAGGCGCACAGATACGCAGTATTTT.

This clonotype showed up just a few times. V is TRBV20-1 and J is TRBJ1-5; weak D call: TRBD1 (6 bases). The germline V gene encodes CDR1 DFQATT and CDR2 SNEGSKA (reference sequence). V shed 4 bases and J shed 0 bases, with 10 bases lying between them. The CDR3 is 14 amino acids. The CDR3 spells CSATRGDSNQPQHF. CDR3 coding DNA: TGCAGTGCTACCAGGGGAGATAGCAATCAGCCCCAGCATTTT.

This clonotype was seen only a few times. The rearrangement uses TRBV27 and TRBJ2-7; D not resolved. CDR3 length: 14 residues. Trimming pared 3 bases from V and 2 bases from J, leaving 11 bases between. Germline loops: CDR1 MNHEY, CDR2 SMNVEV (reference sequence). The CDR3 DNA follows: TGTGCCAGCAGTTTTGGGGATTTGCCCTACGAGCAGTACTTC. This translates into CASSFGDLPYEQYF.

The V call is TRBV4-3, the J call TRBJ2-3; the D gene is possibly TRBD2 (5 bases). V dropped 0 bases and J dropped 2 bases, with 12 bases sitting between them. The length of the CDR3 is 16 residues. Germline lookup yields CDR1 LGHNA and CDR2 YSLEER. The CDR3, as DNA: TGCGCCAGCAGCCAAGATTTACAGAGGGCCACAGATACGCAGTATTTT. Translated: CASSQDLQRATDTQYF.